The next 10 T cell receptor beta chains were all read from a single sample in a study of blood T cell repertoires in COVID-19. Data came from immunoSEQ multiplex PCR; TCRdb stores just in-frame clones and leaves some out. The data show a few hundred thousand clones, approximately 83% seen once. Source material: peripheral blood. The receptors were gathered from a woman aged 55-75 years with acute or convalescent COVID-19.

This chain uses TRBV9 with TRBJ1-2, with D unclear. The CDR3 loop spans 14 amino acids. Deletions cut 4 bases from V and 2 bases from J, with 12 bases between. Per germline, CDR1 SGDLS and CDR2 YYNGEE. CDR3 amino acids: CASSNIQVNYGYTF. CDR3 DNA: TGTGCCAGCAGCAATATACAAGTCAACTATGGCTACACCTTC.

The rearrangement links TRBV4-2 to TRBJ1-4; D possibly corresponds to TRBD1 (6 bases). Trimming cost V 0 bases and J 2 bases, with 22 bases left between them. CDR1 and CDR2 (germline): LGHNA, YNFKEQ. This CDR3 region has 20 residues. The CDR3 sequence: CASSQDFKGGGRRTNEKLFF. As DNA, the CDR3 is TGTGCCAGCAGCCAAGATTTTAAAGGGGGGGGGCGTAGGACTAATGAAAAACTGTTTTTT.

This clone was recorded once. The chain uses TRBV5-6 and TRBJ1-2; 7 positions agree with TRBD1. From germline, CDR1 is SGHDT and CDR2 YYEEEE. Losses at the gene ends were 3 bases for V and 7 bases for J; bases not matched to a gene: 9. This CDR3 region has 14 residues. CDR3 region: CASSYGTVSGGYTF. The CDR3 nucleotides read TGTGCCAGCAGCTACGGGACAGTGTCGGGTGGCTACACCTTC.

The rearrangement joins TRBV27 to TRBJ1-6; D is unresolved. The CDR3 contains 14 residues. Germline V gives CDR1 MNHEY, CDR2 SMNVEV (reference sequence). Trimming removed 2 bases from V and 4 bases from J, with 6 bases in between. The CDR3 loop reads CASSLLQYNSPLHF. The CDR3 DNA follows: TGTGCCAGCAGTTTACTACAGTATAATTCACCCCTCCACTTT.

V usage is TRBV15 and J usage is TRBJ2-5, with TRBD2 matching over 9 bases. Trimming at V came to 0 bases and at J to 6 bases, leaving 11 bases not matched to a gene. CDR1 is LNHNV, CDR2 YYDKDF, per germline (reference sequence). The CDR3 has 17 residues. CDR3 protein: CATSRDHASGVGKTQYF. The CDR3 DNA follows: TGTGCCACCAGCAGAGATCATGCTAGCGGGGTCGGGAAGACCCAGTACTTC. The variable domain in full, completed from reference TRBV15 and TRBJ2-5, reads DAMVIQNPRYQVTQFGKPVTLSCSQTLNHNVMYWYQQKSSQAPKLLFHYYDKDFNNEADTPDNFQSRRPNTSFCFLDIRSPGLGDTAMYLCATSRDHASGVGKTQYFGPGTRLLVL.

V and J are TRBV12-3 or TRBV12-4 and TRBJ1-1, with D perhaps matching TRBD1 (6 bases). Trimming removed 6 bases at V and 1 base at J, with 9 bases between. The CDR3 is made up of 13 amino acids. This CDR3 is CASRLQGNTEAFF. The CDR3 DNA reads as TGTGCCAGCAGGCTACAGGGGAACACTGAAGCTTTCTTT.

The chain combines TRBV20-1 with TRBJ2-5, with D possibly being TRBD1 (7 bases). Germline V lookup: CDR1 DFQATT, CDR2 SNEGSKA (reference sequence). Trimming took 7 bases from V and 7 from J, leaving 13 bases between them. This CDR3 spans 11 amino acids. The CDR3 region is CSGQQGGTQYF. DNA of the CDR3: TGCAGTGGCCAGCAGGGGGGGACCCAGTACTTC.

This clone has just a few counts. CDR3 sequence reads: CASSLSGDNPNTEAFF. In nucleotides, the CDR3 is TGTGCCAGCAGCTTAAGTGGGGACAACCCGAACACTGAAGCTTTCTTT. V gene TRBV5-6 combines with J gene TRBJ1-1; possible D gene TRBD1, 6 bases. Trimming cost V 2 bases and J 1 base, with 15 bases left between them. CDR1 SGHDT and CDR2 YYEEEE come from the germline V gene. CDR3 size: 16 residues.

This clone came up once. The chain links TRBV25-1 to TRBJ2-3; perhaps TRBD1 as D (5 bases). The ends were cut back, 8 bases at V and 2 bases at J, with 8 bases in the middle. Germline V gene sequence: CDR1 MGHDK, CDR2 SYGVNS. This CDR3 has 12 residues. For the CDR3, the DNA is TGTGCCAGCGCAGGGCTCACAGATACGCAGTATTTT. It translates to CASAGLTDTQYF.

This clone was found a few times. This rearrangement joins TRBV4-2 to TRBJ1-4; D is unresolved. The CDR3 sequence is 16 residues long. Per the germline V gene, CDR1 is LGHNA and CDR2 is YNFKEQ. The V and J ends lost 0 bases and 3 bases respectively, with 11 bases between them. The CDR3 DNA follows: TGTGCCAGCAGCCAAGAGGGGAGGACGGCTAATGAAAAACTGTTTTTT. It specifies CASSQEGRTANEKLFF.